The T cell receptor beta chain under discussion was sequenced for a study of T cell changes during pregnancy in multiple sclerosis. Germline values: CDR1 GTSNPN, CDR2 SVGIG (reference sequence). This CDR3 is 12 amino acids long. With 4 bases removed from V and 8 bases from J, the gap between germline ends came to 14 bases. The method was immunoSEQ multiplex PCR; TCRdb's version includes in-frame clones alone and lacks a portion of them. The top ten clones hold 1.6% of a sample with roughly 100,000 clones, about 89% of them seen once. The TCR sequence derives from a female donor with multiple sclerosis, enrolled in a pregnancy study. V usage is TRBV30 and J usage is TRBJ1-2; D gene ambiguous. The sequencing here drew on peripheral blood, taken before pregnancy. The CDR3 coding sequence is TGTGCCTGGACCGCCTTATGGCCAGGCTACACCTTC. Translation: CAWTALWPGYTF. The full variable domain, with the rest looked up from reference TRBV30 and TRBJ1-2, is SQTIHQWPATLVQPVGSPLSLECTVEGTSNPNLYWYRQAAGRGLQLLFYSVGIGQISSEVPQNLSASRPQDRQFILSSKKLLLSDSGFYLCAWTALWPGYTFGSGTRLTVV.